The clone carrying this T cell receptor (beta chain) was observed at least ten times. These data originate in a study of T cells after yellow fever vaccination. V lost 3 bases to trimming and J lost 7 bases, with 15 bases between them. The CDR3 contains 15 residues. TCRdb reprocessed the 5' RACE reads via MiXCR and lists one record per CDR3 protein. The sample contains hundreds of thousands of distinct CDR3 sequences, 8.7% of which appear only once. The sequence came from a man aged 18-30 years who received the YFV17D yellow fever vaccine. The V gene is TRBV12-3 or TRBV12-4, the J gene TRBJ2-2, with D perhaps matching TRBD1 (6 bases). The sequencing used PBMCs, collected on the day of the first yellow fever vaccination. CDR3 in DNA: TGTGCCAGCAGTTTCTACAGGGTCACCCTCGGGGAGCTGTTTTTT. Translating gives CASSFYRVTLGELFF.